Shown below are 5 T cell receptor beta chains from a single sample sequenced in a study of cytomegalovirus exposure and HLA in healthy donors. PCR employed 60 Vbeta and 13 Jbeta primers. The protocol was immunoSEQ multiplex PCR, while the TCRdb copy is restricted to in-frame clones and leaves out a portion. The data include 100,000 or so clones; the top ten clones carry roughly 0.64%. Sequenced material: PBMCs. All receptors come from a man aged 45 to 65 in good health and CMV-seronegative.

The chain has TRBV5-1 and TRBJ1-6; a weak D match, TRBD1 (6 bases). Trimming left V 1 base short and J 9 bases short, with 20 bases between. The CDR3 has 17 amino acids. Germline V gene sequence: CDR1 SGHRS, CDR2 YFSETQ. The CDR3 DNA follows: TGCGCCAGCAGCTTGACCCCAAGGAAACAGGGTGGTTCACCCCTCCACTTT. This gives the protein CASSLTPRKQGGSPLHF.

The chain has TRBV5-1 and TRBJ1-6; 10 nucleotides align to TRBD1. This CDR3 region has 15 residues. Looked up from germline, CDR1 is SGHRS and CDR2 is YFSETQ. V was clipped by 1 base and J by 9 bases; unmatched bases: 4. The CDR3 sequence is CASSLLGTGVSPLHF. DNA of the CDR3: TGCGCCAGCAGCTTGCTCGGGACAGGGGTTTCACCCCTCCACTTT.

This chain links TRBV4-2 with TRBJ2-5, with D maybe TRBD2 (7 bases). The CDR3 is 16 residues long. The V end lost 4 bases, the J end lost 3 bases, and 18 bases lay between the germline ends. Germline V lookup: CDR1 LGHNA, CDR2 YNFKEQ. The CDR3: CASSRVQGGVEETQYF. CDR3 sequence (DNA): TGTGCCAGCAGCCGAGTCCAAGGGGGGGTCGAAGAGACCCAGTACTTC.

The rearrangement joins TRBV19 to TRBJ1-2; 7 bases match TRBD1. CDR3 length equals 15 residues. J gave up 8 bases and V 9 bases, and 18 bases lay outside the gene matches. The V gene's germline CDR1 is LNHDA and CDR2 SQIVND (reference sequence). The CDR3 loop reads CASRNFGTVPGGYTF. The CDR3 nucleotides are TGTGCCAGCAGAAACTTCGGGACAGTTCCTGGCGGCTACACCTTC.

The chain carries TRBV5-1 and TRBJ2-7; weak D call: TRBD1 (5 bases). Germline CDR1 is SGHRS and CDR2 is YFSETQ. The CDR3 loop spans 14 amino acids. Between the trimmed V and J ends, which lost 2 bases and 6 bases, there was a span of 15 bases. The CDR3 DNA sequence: TGCGCCAGCAGCTTTGGCTGGGGCGGACCCGAGCAGTACTTC. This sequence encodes CASSFGWGGPEQYF.